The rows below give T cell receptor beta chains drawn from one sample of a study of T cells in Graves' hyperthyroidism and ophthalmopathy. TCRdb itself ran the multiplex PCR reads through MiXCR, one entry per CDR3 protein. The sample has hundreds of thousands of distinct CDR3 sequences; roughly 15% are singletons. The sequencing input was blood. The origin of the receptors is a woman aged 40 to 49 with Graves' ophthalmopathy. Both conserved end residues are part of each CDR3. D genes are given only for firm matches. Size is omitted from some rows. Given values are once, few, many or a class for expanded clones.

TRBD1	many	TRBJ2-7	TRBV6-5	TGTGCCAGCAGTTACCGACCCCCCGGGACAGGGGGCTACGAGCAGTACTTC	CASSYRPPGTGGYEQYF
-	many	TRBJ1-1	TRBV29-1	TGCAGCGTTAACCAAGGCAGCGGCACTGAAGCTTTCTTT	CSVNQGSGTEAFF
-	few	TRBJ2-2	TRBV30	TGTGCCTGGTCCCGAGCTGGATTCGACGGGGAGCTGTTTTTT	CAWSRAGFDGELFF
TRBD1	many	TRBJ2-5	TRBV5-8	TGTGCCAGCACCCAACGGACAGGGGGGGAGACCCAGTACTTC	CASTQRTGGETQYF
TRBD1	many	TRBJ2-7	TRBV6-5	TGTGCCAGCGCCAGGGAGGCCCAGGGGGCCCACGAGCAGTACTTC	CASAREAQGAHEQYF
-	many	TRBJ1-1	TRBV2	TGTGCCAGCAGCAGATGGACACAAGCTGAAGCTTTCTTT	CASSRWTQAEAFF
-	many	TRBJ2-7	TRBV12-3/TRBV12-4	TGTGCCAGCAGTTGGACAGCTACCTACGAGCAGTACTTC	CASSWTATYEQYF
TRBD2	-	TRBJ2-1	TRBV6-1	TGTGCCAGCATCGCCAGCGGGAGGTCCCTCAATGAGCAGTTCTTC	CASIASGRSLNEQFF
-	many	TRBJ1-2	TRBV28	TGTGCCAGCAGTTTTTATTTAGGCTATGGCTACACCTTC	CASSFYLGYGYTF
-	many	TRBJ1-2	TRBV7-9	TGTGCCAGCAGCTTAGTTACAGGATATGGCTACACCTTC	CASSLVTGYGYTF
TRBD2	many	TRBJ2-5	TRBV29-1	TGCAGCGGTAGCGGGATGGTGGGGGTTCCAGAGACCCAGTACTTC	CSGSGMVGVPETQYF
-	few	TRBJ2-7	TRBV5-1	TGCGCCAGCAGCTTAGAAGGACAGATGTACGAGCAGTACTTC	CASSLEGQMYEQYF
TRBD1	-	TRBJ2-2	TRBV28	TGTGCCAGCAGTACGGGACAGGGAACCGGGGAGATGTTTTTT	CASSTGQGTGEMFF
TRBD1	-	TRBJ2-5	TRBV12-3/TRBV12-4	TGTGCCAGCAGTGCTGGACAGGGCCTTGAGACCCAGTACTTC	CASSAGQGLETQYF
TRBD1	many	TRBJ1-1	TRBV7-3	TGTGCCAGCAGCCTGACAGGGAGTTTCACTGAAGCTTTCTTT	CASSLTGSFTEAFF
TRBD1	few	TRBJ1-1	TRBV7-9	TGTGCCAGCAGCTTAGGGGGACAGGGGGCAGGTGAAGCTTTCTTT	CASSLGGQGAGEAFF
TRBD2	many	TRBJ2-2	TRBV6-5	TGTGCCAGCAGCTCACTACTAGCGATAGGAACCGGGGAGCTGTTTTTT	CASSSLLAIGTGELFF
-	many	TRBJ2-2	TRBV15	TGTGCCACCAGCAGGGGTAGGGACACCGGGGAGCTGTTTTTT	CATSRGRDTGELFF
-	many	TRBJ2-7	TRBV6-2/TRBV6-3	TGTGCCAGCAGTTACTCGATAATAAGGGCTGAGAGCTCCTACGAGCAGTACTTC	CASSYSIIRAESSYEQYF
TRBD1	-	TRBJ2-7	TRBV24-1	TGTGCCACCAGTGACCAGGGACAGGGGTCGTACGAGCAGTACTTC	CATSDQGQGSYEQYF
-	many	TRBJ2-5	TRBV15	TGTGCCACCAGCAGTCGGTCCGAGATGGGGAAGGAGACCCAGTACTTC	CATSSRSEMGKETQYF
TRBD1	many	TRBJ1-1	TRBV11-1	TGTGCCAGCAGACTTTCAGGGGGCTCGGAAACTGAAGCTTTCTTT	CASRLSGGSETEAFF
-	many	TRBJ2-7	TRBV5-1	TGCGCCAGCAGACAGGGCCCGCCCTACGAGCAGTACTTC	CASRQGPPYEQYF
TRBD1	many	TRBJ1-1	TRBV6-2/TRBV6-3	TGTGCCAGCAGCTATGACAGGGGAACTGAAGCTTTCTTT	CASSYDRGTEAFF
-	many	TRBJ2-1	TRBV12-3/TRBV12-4	TGTGCCAGCAGGGGCCGCGACTCGCAGCAGTTCTTC	CASRGRDSQQFF